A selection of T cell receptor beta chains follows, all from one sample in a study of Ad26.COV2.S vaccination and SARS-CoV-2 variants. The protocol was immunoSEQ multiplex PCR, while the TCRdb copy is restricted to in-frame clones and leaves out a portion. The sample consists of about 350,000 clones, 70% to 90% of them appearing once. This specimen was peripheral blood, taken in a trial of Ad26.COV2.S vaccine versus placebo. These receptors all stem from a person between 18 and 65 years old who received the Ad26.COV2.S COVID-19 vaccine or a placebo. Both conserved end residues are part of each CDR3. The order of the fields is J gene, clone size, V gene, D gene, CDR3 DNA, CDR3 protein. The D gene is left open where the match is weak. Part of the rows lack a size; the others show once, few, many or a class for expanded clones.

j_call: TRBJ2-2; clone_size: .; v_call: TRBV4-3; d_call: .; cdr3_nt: TGCGCCAGCAGCCAAGACCCAGTGGCAGTGTACACCGGGGAGCTGTTTTTT; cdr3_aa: CASSQDPVAVYTGELFF
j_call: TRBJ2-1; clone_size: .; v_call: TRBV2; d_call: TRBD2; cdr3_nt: TGTGCCAGCAGTGAAGGACTAGCGGCCGACAATGAGCAGTTCTTC; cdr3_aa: CASSEGLAADNEQFF
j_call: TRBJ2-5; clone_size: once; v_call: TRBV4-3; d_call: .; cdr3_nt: TGCGCCAGCAGCCAAGAGGGTAGCCGGGTAAGGACGGAGACCCAGTACTTC; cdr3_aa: CASSQEGSRVRTETQYF
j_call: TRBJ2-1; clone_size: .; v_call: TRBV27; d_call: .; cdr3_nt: TGTGCCAGCGGACGGACAGCCTACAATGAGCAGTTCTTC; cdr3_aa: CASGRTAYNEQFF
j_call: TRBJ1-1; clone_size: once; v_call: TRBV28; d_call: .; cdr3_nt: TGTGCCAGCAGTTTTCACTCCCGAGGGAGAATCACTGAAGCTTTCTTT; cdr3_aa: CASSFHSRGRITEAFF
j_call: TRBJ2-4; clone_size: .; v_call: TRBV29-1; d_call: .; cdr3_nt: TGCAGCGTTGAAAGCAAAAACATTCAGTACTTC; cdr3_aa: CSVESKNIQYF
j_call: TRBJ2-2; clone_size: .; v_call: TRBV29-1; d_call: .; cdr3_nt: TGCAGCGTTGTACGGTACACCGGGGAGCTGTTTTTT; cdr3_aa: CSVVRYTGELFF
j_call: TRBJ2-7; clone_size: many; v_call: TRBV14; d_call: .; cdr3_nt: TGTGCCAGCAGCCAAGGGGGAAAGCAGTACTTC; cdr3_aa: CASSQGGKQYF
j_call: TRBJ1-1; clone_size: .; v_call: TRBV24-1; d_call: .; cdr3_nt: TGTGCCACCAGTGATCCGGACTGGGTGAACACTGAAGCTTTCTTT; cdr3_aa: CATSDPDWVNTEAFF
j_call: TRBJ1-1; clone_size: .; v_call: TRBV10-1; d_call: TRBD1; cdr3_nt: TGCGCCAGCAGTGACTCGGGACAGGCTAACACTGAAGCTTTCTTT; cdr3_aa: CASSDSGQANTEAFF
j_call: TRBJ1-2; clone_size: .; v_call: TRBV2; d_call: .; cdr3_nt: TGTGCCAGCAGGAGGGCCGGTGACTATGGCTACACCTTC; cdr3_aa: CASRRAGDYGYTF
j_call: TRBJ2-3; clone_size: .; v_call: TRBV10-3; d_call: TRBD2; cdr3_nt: TGTGCCATCAGTGAGGCGGCGGGAGGCACAGATACGCAGTATTTT; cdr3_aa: CAISEAAGGTDTQYF
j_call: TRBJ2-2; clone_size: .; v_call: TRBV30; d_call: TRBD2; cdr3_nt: TGTGCCTGGAACCGCTGGGCTAGCGGAGCGAACACCGGGGAGCTGTTTTTT; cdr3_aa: CAWNRWASGANTGELFF
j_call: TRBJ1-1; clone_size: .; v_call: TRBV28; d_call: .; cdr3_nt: TGTGCCAGCAGTTATCCACAGACCACTGAAGCTTTCTTT; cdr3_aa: CASSYPQTTEAFF
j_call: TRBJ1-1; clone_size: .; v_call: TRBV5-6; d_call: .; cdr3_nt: TGTGCCAGCAGCTTGGCCCTTTGGGACACTTTGGACACTGAAGCTTTCTTT; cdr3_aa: CASSLALWDTLDTEAFF
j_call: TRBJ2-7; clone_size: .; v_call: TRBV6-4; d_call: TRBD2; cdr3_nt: TGTGCCAGCAGTCCAATAGCGGGACCCTACTACGAGCAGTACTTC; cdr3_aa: CASSPIAGPYYEQYF
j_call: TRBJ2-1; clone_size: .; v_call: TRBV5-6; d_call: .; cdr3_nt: TGTGCCAGCAGCTTGGCGGGGTACGCGTCCTACAATGAGCAGTTCTTC; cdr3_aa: CASSLAGYASYNEQFF
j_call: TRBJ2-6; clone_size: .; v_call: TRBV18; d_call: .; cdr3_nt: TGTGCCAGCTCACTCTTAGGACAGCCGACCTCTGGGGCCAACGTCCTGACTTTC; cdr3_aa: CASSLLGQPTSGANVLTF
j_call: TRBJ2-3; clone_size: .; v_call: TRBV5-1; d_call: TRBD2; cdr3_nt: TGCGCCAGCAGCTTGGGCCTAGCGGGGTTCACAGATACGCAGTATTTT; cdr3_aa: CASSLGLAGFTDTQYF
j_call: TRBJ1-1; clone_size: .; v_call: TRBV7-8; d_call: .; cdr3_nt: TGTGCCAGCAGCTTAGGTCTCCTGCAGAACACTGAAGCTTTCTTT; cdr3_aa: CASSLGLLQNTEAFF
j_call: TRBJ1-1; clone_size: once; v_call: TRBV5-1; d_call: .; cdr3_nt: TGCGCCAGCAGCTTGGCCCGGACAAAGAACACTGAAGCTTTCTTT; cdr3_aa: CASSLARTKNTEAFF
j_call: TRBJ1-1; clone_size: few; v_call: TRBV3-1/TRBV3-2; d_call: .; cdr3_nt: TGTGCCAGCATCAAAGTTATTTTGAACACTGAAGCTTTCTTT; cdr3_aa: CASIKVILNTEAFF
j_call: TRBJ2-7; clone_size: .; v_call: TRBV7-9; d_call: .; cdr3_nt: TGTGCCAGCAGCTTAGGGGTCGAGCAGTACTTC; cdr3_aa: CASSLGVEQYF
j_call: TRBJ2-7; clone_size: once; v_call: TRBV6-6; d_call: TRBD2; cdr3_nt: TGTGCCTGCGGACGGGGACTATACGAGCAGTACTTC; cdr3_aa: CACGRGLYEQYF
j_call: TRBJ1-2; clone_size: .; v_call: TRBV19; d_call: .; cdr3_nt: TGTGCCAGTAGTACCCCGGCAGGGTTTGACTACACCTTC; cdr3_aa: CASSTPAGFDYTF
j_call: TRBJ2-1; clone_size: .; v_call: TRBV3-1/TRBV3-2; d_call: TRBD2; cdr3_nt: TGTGCCAGCAGCACAGTTCAGCGGGGATACAATGAGCAGTTCTTC; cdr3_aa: CASSTVQRGYNEQFF
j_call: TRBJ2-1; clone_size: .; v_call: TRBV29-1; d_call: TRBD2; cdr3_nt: TGCAGCGTGGAAGGAATAGGGACTAGCCGCCAAACCCACAATGAGCAGTTCTTC; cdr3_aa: CSVEGIGTSRQTHNEQFF
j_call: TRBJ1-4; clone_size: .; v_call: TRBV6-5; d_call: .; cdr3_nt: TGTGCCAGCAGAAGGGCGGGGGGGTTTAATGAAAAACTGTTTTTT; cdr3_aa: CASRRAGGFNEKLFF
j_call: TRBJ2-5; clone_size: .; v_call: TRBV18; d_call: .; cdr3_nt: TGTGCCAGCTCTCAGACCCCCGGTGGAGAGACCCAGTACTTC; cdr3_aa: CASSQTPGGETQYF
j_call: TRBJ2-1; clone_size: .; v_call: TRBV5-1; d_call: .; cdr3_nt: TGCGCCAGCAGCTTGGATCTAGGACGAAATAATGAGCAGTTCTTC; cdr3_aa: CASSLDLGRNNEQFF
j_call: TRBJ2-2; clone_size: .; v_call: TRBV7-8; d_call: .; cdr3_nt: TGTGCCAGCAGCTTAGTGGTGGGACGTGAGTACACCGGGGAGCTGTTTTTT; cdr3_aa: CASSLVVGREYTGELFF
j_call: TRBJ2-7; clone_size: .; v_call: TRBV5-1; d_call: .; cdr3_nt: TGCGCCAGCAGCTCGGGAGCCGGCTACGAGCAGTACTTC; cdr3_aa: CASSSGAGYEQYF
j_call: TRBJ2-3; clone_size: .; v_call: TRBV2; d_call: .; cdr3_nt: TGTGCCAGCAGTGGAGAAGCAGGAGATACGCAGTATTTT; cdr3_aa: CASSGEAGDTQYF
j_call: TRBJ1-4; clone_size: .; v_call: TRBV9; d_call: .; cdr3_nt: TGTGCCAGCAGCGTATCCCCGCAGACCAATGAAAAACTGTTTTTT; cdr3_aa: CASSVSPQTNEKLFF
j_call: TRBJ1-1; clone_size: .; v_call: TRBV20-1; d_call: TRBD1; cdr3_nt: TGCAGTGCTGGGACAGGGATTGAAGCTTTCTTT; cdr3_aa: CSAGTGIEAFF
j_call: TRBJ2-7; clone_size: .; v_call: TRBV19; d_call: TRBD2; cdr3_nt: TGTGCCAGTAGTCCCCTCAGCGGGAGGGGATACGAGCAGTACTTC; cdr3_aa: CASSPLSGRGYEQYF
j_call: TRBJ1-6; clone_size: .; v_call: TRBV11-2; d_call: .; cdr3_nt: TGTGCCAGCAGCTTAGGAGGGGTTAGGCTCTCACCCCTCCACTTT; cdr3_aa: CASSLGGVRLSPLHF
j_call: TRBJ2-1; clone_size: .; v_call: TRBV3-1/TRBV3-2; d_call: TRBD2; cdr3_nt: TGTGCCAGCAGCCAAGCATTACGGGGAGGCGGGAGGAGCTCCTACAATGAGCAGTTCTTC; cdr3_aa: CASSQALRGGGRSSYNEQFF
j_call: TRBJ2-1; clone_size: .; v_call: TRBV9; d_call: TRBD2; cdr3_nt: TGTGCCAGCAGCGACACATCTAGCGGGGTATACAATGAGCAGTTCTTC; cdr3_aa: CASSDTSSGVYNEQFF
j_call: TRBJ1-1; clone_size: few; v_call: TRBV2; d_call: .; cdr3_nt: TGTGCCAGCAGTGAATCGGGGAACACTGAAGCTTTCTTT; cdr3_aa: CASSESGNTEAFF
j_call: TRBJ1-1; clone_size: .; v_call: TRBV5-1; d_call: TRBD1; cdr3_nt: TGCGCCAGCAGCACAGGACAGGGTATCGCTGAAGCTTTCTTT; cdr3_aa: CASSTGQGIAEAFF
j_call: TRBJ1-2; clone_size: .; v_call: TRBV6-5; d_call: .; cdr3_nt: TGTGCCAGCAGTTCCGGACTGACTCTGGCTGGCTACACCTTC; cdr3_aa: CASSSGLTLAGYTF